A selection of T cell receptor beta chains follows, all from one sample in a study of blood T cell repertoires in COVID-19. Profiling relied on immunoSEQ multiplex PCR, and the TCRdb table lists in-frame clones only, not all of them. The sample records 250,000 to 350,000 clones, over 75% being singletons. Sequencing was carried out using peripheral blood. These receptors came from a human donor with COVID-19, enrolled during active disease. The donor label of this sample is uncertain. Both conserved end residues are part of each CDR3. The order of the fields is V gene, clone size, J gene, CDR3 protein. Rows may omit the clone size; those that give it use once, few, many or a size class.

TRBV5-1	.	TRBJ1-1	CASSPSLRGQGNTEAFF
TRBV5-1	.	TRBJ2-5	CASSLAPRYQETQYF
TRBV24-1	.	TRBJ2-1	CATSETGTSLFEQFF
TRBV9	.	TRBJ1-5	CASSFGTDSNQPQHF
TRBV19	.	TRBJ1-5	CASSSYLAQGGGPPQHF
TRBV7-9	.	TRBJ1-4	CASSPRTGRNEKLFF
TRBV6-5	.	TRBJ2-7	CASSPDRVYEQYF
TRBV30	.	TRBJ2-4	CAWSAIGLAGGDIQYF
TRBV5-4	.	TRBJ1-2	CASSFFQGGESYGYTF
TRBV10-3	.	TRBJ1-1	CAISESSRSNTEAFF
TRBV19	.	TRBJ2-5	CASSIGRQETQYF
TRBV29-1	.	TRBJ1-1	CSGGHMNTEAFF
TRBV29-1	.	TRBJ1-1	CSAAEFTEAFF
TRBV7-8	.	TRBJ2-1	CASSLPGTVINNEQFF
TRBV28	.	TRBJ1-1	CASSFVAWSEAFF
TRBV12-3/TRBV12-4	.	TRBJ2-1	CASSLKPPDEQFF
TRBV7-2	.	TRBJ1-4	CASSLQGLKEKLFF
TRBV5-6	.	TRBJ1-6	CASSLERGNSPLHF
TRBV9	.	TRBJ1-1	CASSVVRGNTEAFF
TRBV5-1	.	TRBJ1-3	CASSLQPMRSGNTIYF
TRBV6-2/TRBV6-3	.	TRBJ2-3	CASSYSPSGLRVDTQYF
TRBV14	once	TRBJ2-2	CASRHVGSLNTGELFF
TRBV2	.	TRBJ1-2	CASSDRRGNYGYTF
TRBV27	.	TRBJ1-5	CASGAHNQPQHF
TRBV2	.	TRBJ2-7	CASRDRDRSYEQYF
TRBV5-8	few	TRBJ2-1	CASSLGQGTYNEQFF
TRBV4-1	many	TRBJ1-2	CASSQDGTGYDGYTF
TRBV18	.	TRBJ1-1	CASSPSTGRNTEAFF
TRBV6-2/TRBV6-3	.	TRBJ2-1	CASSYPQAGGPRPRNEQFF
TRBV28	.	TRBJ2-7	CASSLSDRGYEQYF
TRBV5-1	.	TRBJ1-2	CASSLTPQRNGYTF
TRBV7-8	.	TRBJ1-5	CASSSPGGGQPQHF
TRBV9	.	TRBJ2-3	CASSVALVGRGADTQYF
TRBV21-1	.	TRBJ1-5	CASSNQTGVDQPQHF
TRBV12-5	.	TRBJ1-5	CASGLDSSNQPQHF
TRBV27	.	TRBJ2-7	CASTGQNSYEQYF
TRBV5-1	.	TRBJ2-3	CASSLLASGSSTDTQYF
TRBV7-9	.	TRBJ1-5	CASSLGPYSNQPQHF
TRBV27	.	TRBJ2-1	CATNRGTEQFF
TRBV7-3	.	TRBJ2-7	CASSLAAGLSYEQYF
TRBV27	once	TRBJ1-1	CASSPDGTGVTEAFF
TRBV2	.	TRBJ1-2	CASSGDRVGGYTF